The clone carrying this T cell receptor (beta chain) was observed at least ten times. The CDR3 extends over 16 amino acids. V lost 2 bases, J lost 0 bases, and 13 bases lay in between. Germline V CDR1 and CDR2: MNHEY, SMNVEV (reference sequence). Combining iRepertoire HTBI primers with Arm-PCR of CDR3 regions, the authors built TCR beta libraries. Each CDR3 protein gets one entry after TCRdb re-called the multiplex PCR reads with MiXCR. The sample holds around 500,000 distinct CDR3 sequences, about 12% seen once. The time point is: newly diagnosed GD, antithyroid drugs for less than 3 months. The authors made the TCR library using RNA they extracted from PBMCs. The data were taken from a study of regulatory T cells in long-lasting Graves disease. This sample also belongs to another study, concerning T cells in Graves' hyperthyroidism and ophthalmopathy.

Sequencing was performed on peripheral blood mononuclear cells (PBMCs), taken at new diagnosis, from a patient treated with antithyroid drugs. This clonotype originated in a woman aged 25 to 39 with Graves disease. The chain combines TRBV27 with TRBJ1-1; D uncertain. CDR3 DNA: TGTGCCAGCAGTTTAGACTTACTACGGGTGAACACTGAAGCTTTCTTT. Residues: CASSLDLLRVNTEAFF.